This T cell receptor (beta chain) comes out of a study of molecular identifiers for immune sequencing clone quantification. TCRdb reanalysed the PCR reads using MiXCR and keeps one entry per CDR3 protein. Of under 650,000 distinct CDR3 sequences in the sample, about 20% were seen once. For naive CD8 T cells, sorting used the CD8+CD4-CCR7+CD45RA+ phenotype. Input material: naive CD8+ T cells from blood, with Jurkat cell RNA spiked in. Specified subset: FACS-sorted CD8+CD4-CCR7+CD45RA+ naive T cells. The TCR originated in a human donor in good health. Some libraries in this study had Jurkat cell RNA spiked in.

CDR3 sequence (DNA): TGTGCCAGCTCACCACAAGAGCGGGGGGCCGAAAACATTCAGTACTTC. It encodes CASSPQERGAENIQYF. The chain employs TRBV18 and TRBJ2-4; TRBD2 matches 9 bases. The V and J ends lost 1 base and 5 bases, in that order; junction bases with no gene match: 6. Per the germline V gene, CDR1 is KGHSH and CDR2 is LQKENI. This CDR3 has 16 amino acids.